This paragraph covers one T cell receptor (beta chain) sequence. Its antigen is undetermined. This CDR3 is built from 12 residues. Germline CDR1 is SQVTM and CDR2 is ANQGSEA. The V and J ends lost 7 bases and 5 bases, in that order; junction bases with no gene match: 4. The source of the sample is a study of cytomegalovirus exposure and HLA in healthy donors. Study observations and caveats: Further analysis, carried out later, found HLA-associated TCR beta chains more clonally expanded than equally common other chains. Analysis was carried out at a later point, and it linked a missense DCLRE1C variant to TCR beta V- and J-gene trimming. According to reports, the classifier identified cytomegalovirus status with high specificity and sensitivity. The authors enumerated some 160 TCR beta chains as linked to cytomegalovirus.

PCR was performed using 60 Vbeta and 13 Jbeta primers. TCRdb keeps only in-frame clones here, not all; method: immunoSEQ multiplex PCR. The sample contains some 13,000 clones, less than 75% of which appear only once. The sample consisted of PBMCs. The sequence derives from a woman in her forties or fifties in good health and CMV-seropositive. The chain has TRBV29-1 and TRBJ2-2; TRBD2 aligns across 7 bases. The DNA for the CDR3 is TGCAGCGCGAGGGAGGGGACCGGGGAGCTGTTTTTT. Residues: CSAREGTGELFF.